This TCR beta chain derives from a study of control samples from healthy donors and cancer patients. Sequenced by immunoSEQ multiplex PCR; TCRdb stores in-frame clones only, minus some. The table includes approximately 82,000 clones, about 90% detected once. Per the germline V gene, CDR1 is LNHNV and CDR2 is YYDKDF (reference sequence). The CDR3 loop spans 16 amino acids. J was trimmed by 0 bases and V by 1 base; bases with no gene match: 3. Source material: blood. This receptor was taken from a middle-aged man in good health. This rearrangement joins TRBV15 to TRBJ2-1, with TRBD2 matching 7 bases. CDR3 protein: CATSRVGGGSYNEQFF. CDR3 in DNA: TGTGCCACCAGCAGAGTTGGGGGGGGCTCCTACAATGAGCAGTTCTTC.